The clone carrying this T cell receptor beta chain was observed once. The sample originates from a study of T cell changes during pregnancy in multiple sclerosis. V was clipped by 0 bases and J by 3 bases; unmatched bases: 9. Germline V gene sequence: CDR1 SGHRS, CDR2 YFSETQ. The CDR3 covers 18 residues. This table comes from immunoSEQ multiplex PCR, and its TCRdb copy is limited to in-frame clones, with some not included. The sample holds roughly 30,000 clones, 85% to 90% seen once. V gene TRBV5-1 combines with J gene TRBJ2-3; 11 bases are a match to TRBD2. Specimen: CD8+ T cells from peripheral blood mononuclear cells, collected in the second trimester of pregnancy. The TCR was taken from a female donor with multiple sclerosis, enrolled in a pregnancy study. The CDR3 DNA is TGCGCCAGCAGCTTGGTTGTAGCGGGAGGGCCGCGGACAGATACGCAGTATTTT. This translates into CASSLVVAGGPRTDTQYF.